This T cell receptor beta chain was obtained from a study of blood T cell repertoires in COVID-19. Study details: T cells, B-cell-depleted T cells, or PBMCs supplied cDNA or gDNA.

Generated by immunoSEQ multiplex PCR, the TCRdb table keeps only in-frame clones and is missing some. Among more than 250,000 clones listed, approximately 90% were seen once. The V gene's germline CDR1 is MNHEY and CDR2 SVGEGT. The CDR3 has 18 amino acids. J lost 3 bases, V lost 4 bases, and 15 bases had no gene match. Sequenced material: PBMCs or T cells enriched from blood (not recorded which). The rearrangement uses TRBV6-2 or TRBV6-3 and TRBJ2-7, with 10 bases lining up with TRBD2. The clonotype comes from a woman in her 30s who had recovered from COVID-19. CDR3 sequence (DNA): TGTGCCAGCAGTTTTAAGATAGCGGGGGGCGATTATTTCTACGAGCAGTACTTC. It codes for CASSFKIAGGDYFYEQYF.